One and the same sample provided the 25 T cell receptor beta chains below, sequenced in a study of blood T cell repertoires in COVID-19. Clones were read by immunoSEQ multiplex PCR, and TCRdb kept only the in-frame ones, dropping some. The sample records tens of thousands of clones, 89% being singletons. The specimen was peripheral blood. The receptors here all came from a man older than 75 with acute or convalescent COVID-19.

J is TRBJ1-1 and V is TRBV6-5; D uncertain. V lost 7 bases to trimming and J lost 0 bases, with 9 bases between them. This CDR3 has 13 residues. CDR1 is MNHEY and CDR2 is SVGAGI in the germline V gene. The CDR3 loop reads CASKHDMNTEAFF. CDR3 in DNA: TGTGCCAGCAAACACGACATGAACACTGAAGCTTTCTTT.

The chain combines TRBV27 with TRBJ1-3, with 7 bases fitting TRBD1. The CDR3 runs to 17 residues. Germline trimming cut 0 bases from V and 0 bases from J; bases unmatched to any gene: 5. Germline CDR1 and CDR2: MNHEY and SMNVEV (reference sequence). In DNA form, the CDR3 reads TGTGCCAGCAGTTTATCGGGACAGCTAATCTCTGGAAACACCATATATTTT. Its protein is CASSLSGQLISGNTIYF.

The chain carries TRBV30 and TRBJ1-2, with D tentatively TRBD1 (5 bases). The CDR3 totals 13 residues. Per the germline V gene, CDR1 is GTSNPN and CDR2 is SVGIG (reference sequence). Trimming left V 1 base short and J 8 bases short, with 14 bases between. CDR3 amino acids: CAWSGGGDSGYTF. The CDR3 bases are TGTGCCTGGAGTGGGGGAGGGGATAGCGGCTACACCTTC.

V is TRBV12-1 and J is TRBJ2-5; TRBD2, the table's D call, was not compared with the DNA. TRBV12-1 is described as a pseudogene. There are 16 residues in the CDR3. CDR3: CASSLRTSGRWKTQYF. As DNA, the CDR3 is TGTGCCAGCAGCTTGCGGACTAGCGGGAGGTGGAAGACCCAGTACTTC.

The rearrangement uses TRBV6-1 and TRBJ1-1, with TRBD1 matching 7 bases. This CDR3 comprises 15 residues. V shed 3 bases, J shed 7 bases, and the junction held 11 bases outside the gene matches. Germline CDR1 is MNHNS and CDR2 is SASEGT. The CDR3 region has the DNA TGTGCCAGCAGTGATCCCAGGGACAGACTGGGTGAAGCTTTCTTT. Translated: CASSDPRDRLGEAFF.

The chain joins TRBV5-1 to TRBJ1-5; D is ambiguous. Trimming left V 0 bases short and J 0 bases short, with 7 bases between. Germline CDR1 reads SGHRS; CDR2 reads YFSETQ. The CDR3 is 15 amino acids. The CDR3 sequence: CASSLGGISNQPQHF. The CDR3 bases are TGCGCCAGCAGCTTGGGCGGGATTAGCAATCAGCCCCAGCATTTT.

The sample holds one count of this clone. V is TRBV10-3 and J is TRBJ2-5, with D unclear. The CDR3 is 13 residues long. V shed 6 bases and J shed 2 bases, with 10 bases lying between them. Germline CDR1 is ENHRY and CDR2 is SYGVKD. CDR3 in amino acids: CAISVDSQETQYF. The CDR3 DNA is TGTGCCATCAGCGTAGACTCACAAGAGACCCAGTACTTC.

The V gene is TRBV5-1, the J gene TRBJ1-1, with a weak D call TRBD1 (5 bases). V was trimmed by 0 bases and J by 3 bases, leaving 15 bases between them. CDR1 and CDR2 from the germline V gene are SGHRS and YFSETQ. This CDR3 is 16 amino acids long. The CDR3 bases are TGCGCCAGCAGCTTGGATAGGGGCCCGGGGGACACTGAAGCTTTCTTT. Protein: CASSLDRGPGDTEAFF.

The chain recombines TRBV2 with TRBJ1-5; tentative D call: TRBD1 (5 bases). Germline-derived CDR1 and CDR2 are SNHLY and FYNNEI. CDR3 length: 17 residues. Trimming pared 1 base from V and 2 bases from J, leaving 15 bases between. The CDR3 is CASSEGGPNRGNQPQHF. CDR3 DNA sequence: TGTGCCAGCAGTGAAGGGGGCCCAAATCGGGGCAATCAGCCCCAGCATTTT.

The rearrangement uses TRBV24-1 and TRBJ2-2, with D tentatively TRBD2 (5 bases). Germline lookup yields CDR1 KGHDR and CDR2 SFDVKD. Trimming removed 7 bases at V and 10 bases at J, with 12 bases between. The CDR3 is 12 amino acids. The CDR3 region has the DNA TGTGCCACCAGCAGGAACCGGGAGGAGCTGTTTTTT. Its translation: CATSRNREELFF.

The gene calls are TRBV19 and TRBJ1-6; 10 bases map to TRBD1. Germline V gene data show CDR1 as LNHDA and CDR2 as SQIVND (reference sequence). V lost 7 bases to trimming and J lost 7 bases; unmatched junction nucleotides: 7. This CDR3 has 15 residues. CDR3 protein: CASTISGQGNSPLHF. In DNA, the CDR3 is TGTGCCAGTACTATTTCGGGACAGGGGAATTCACCCCTCCACTTT.

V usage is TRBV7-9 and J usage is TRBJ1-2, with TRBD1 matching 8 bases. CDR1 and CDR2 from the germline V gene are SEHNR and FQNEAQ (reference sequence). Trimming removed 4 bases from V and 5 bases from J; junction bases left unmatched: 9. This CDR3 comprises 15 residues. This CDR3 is CASSYGQGGDYGYTF. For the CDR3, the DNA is TGTGCCAGCAGCTATGGACAGGGAGGAGATTATGGCTACACCTTC. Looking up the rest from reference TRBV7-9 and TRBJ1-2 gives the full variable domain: DTGVSQNPRHKITKRGQNVTFRCDPISEHNRLYWYRQTLGQGPEFLTYFQNEAQLEKSRLLSDRFSAERPKGSFSTLEIQRTEQGDSAMYLCASSYGQGGDYGYTFGSGTRLTVV.

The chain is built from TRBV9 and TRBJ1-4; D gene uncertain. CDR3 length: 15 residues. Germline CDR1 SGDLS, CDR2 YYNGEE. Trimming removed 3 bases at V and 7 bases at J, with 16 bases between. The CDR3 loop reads CASSGHNSAGEKLFF. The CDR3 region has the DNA TGTGCCAGCAGCGGCCATAATTCGGCAGGTGAAAAACTGTTTTTT. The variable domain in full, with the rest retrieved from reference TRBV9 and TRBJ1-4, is DSGVTQTPKHLITATGQRVTLRCSPRSGDLSVYWYQQSLDQGLQFLIQYYNGEERAKGNILERFSAQQFPDLHSELNLSSLELGDSALYFCASSGHNSAGEKLFFGSGTQLSVL.

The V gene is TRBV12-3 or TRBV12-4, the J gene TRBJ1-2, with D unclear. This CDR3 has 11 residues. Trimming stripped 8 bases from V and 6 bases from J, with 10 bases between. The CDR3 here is CASGRSDGYTF. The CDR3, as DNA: TGTGCCAGCGGGAGGTCGGATGGCTACACCTTC.

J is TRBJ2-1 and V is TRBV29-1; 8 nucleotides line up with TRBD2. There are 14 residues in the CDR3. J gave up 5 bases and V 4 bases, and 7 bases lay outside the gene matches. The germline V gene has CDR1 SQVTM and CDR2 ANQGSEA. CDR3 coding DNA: TGCAGCGTTGGCGCTCTAGCGGGTCACAATGAGCAGTTCTTC. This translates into CSVGALAGHNEQFF.

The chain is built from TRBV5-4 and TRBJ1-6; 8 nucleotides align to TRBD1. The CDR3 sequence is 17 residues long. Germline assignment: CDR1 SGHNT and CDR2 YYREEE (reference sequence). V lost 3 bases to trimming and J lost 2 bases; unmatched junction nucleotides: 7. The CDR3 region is CASSSDREGAYNSPLHF. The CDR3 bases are TGTGCCAGCAGCTCGGACAGGGAGGGTGCCTATAATTCACCCCTCCACTTT.

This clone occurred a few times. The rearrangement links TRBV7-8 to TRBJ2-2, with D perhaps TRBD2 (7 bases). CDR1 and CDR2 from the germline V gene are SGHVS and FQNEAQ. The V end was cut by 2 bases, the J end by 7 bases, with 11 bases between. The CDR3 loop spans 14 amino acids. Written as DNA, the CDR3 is TGTGCCAGCAGCTTACGGGGGGCCGGCGGGGAGCTGTTTTTT. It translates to CASSLRGAGGELFF.

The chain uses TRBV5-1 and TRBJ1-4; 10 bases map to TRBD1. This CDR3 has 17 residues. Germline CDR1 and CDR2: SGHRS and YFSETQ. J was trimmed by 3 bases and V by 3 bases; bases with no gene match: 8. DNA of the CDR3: TGCGCCAGCAGCTGGACAGGGGGGATGGAGGCTAATGAAAAACTGTTTTTT. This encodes CASSWTGGMEANEKLFF.

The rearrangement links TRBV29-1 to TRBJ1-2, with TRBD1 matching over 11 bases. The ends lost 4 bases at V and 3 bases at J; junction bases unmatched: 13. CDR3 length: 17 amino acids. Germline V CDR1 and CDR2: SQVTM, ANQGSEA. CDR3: CSVGRGQGDIRDYGYTF. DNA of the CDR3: TGCAGCGTTGGTAGGGGACAGGGGGACATTCGTGACTATGGCTACACCTTC. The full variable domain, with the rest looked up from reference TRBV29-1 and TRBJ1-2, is SAVISQKPSRDICQRGTSLTIQCQVDSQVTMMFWYRQQPGQSLTLIATANQGSEATYESGFVIDKFPISRPNLTFSTLTVSNMSPEDSSIYLCSVGRGQGDIRDYGYTFGSGTRLTVV.

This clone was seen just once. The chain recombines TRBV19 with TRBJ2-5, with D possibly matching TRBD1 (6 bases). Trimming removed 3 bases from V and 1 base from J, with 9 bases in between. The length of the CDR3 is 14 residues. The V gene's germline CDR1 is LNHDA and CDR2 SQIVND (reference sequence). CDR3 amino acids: CASSIAGAQETQYF. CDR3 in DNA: TGTGCCAGTAGTATTGCAGGGGCCCAAGAGACCCAGTACTTC.

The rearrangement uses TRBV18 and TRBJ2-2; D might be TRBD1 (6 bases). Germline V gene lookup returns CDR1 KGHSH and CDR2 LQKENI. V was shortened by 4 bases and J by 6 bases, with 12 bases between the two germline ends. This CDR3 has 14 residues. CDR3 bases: TGTGCCAGCTCACTCAACACAGGGTCCGGGGAGCTGTTTTTT. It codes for CASSLNTGSGELFF.

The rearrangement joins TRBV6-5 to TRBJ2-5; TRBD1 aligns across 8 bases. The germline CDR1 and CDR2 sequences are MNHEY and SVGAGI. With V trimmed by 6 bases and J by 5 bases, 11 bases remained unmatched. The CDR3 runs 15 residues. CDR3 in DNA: TGTGCCAGCAGAACATATACAGGGGGAGGCGAGACCCAGTACTTC. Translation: CASRTYTGGGETQYF.

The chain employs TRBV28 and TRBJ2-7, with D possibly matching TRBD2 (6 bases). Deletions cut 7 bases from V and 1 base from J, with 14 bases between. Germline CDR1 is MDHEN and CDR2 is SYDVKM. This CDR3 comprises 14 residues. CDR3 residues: CASIGGTVSYEQYF. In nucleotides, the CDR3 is TGTGCCAGCATTGGAGGGACGGTGTCCTACGAGCAGTACTTC.

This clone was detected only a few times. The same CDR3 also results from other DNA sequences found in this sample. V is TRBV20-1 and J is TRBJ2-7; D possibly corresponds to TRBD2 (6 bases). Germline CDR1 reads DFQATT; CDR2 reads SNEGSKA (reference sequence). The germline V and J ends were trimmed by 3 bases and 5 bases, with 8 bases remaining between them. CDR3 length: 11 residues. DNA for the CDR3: TGCAGTGCTAGTAGCGGCCACGAGCAGTACTTC. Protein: CSASSGHEQYF.

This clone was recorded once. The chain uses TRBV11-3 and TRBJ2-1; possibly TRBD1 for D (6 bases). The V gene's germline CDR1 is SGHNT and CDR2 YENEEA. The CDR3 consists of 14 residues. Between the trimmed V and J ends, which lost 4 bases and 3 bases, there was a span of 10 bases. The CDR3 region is CASSSTGFYNEQFF. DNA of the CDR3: TGTGCCAGCAGCTCTACAGGGTTCTACAATGAGCAGTTCTTC.